This T cell receptor beta chain came from a study of Ad26.COV2.S vaccination and SARS-CoV-2 variants. Study details: The study gave Ad26.COV2.S intramuscularly, once or twice 56 days apart.

Treatment described: about 20 received Ad26.COV2.S at low or high dose, single or two shots; about 5 received placebo; per-sample allocation not given. Collection of samples fell on day 63 after the first vaccine or placebo injection. Vaccination employed an Ad26 vector expressing the Wuhan-strain SARS-CoV-2 spike. Trimming took off 6 bases at V and 3 bases at J, with 15 bases between the two ends. The CDR3 runs 14 residues. Germline CDR1 and CDR2: MNHEY and SVGAGI. The table came from immunoSEQ multiplex PCR; TCRdb's copy has only in-frame clones and leaves some out. The sample shows about 680,000 clones, about 90% of them seen only once. In this sample, this clone turned up a few times.

The source is a person aged 18-65 years who received the Ad26.COV2.S COVID-19 vaccine or a placebo. This chain links TRBV6-5 with TRBJ2-7; D possibly corresponds to TRBD1 (6 bases). Sequences were derived from peripheral blood, sampled in a trial of Ad26.COV2.S vaccine versus placebo. CDR3 DNA sequence: TGTGCCAGCAGGGCCTGGACAGCCCACTACGAGCAGTACTTC. Its protein is CASRAWTAHYEQYF.